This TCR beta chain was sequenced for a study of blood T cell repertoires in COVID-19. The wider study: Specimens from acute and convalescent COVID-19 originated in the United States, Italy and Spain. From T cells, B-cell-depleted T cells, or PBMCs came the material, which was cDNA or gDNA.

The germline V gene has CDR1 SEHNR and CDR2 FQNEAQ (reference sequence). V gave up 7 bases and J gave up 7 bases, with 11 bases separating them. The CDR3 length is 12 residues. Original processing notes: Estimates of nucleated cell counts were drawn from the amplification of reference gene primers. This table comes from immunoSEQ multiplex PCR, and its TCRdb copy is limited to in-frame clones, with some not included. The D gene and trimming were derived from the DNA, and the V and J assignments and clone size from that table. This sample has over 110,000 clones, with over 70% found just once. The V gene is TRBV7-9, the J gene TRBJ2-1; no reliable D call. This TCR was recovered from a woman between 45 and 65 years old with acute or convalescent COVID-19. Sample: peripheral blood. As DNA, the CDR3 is TGTGCCAGCACCTTGGGCGAGAATGAGCAGTTCTTC. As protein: CASTLGENEQFF.